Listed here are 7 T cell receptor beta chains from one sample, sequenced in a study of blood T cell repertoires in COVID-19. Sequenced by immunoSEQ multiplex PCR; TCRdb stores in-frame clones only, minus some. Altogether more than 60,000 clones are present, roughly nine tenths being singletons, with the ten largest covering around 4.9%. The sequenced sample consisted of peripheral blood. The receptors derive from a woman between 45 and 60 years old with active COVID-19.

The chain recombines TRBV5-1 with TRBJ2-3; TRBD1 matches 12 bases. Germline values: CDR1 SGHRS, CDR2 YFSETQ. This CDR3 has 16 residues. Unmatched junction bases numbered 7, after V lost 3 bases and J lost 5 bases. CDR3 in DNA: TGCGCCAGCAGCTCGGATGGGGACAGGGGGCAAGATACGCAGTATTTT. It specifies CASSSDGDRGQDTQYF. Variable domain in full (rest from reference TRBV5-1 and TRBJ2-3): KAGVTQTPRYLIKTRGQQVTLSCSPISGHRSVSWYQQTPGQGLQFLFEYFSETQRNKGNFPGRFSGRQFSNSRSEMNVSTLELGDSALYLCASSSDGDRGQDTQYFGPGTRLTVL.

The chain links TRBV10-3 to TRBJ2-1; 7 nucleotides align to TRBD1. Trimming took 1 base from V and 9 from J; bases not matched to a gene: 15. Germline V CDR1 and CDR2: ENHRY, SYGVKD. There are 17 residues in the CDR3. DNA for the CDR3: TGTGCCATCAGTGAGTTTGGCAAGGGGGCTGGGGGTTTTGAGCAGTTCTTC. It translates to CAISEFGKGAGGFEQFF.

The DNA for the CDR3 is TGCAGCGTTGAGTTCGGGGTCGGAGAGACCCAGTACTTC. It codes for CSVEFGVGETQYF. The chain is built from TRBV29-1 and TRBJ2-5, with a tentative D call TRBD2 (5 bases). Germline values: CDR1 SQVTM, CDR2 ANQGSEA. The CDR3 is made up of 13 amino acids. V was cut by 3 bases and J by 4 bases, with 12 bases left in between.

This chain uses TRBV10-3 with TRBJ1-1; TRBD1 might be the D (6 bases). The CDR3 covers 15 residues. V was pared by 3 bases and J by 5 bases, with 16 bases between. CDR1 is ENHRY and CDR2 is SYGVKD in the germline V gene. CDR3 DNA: TGTGCCATCAGTGAAACCCTCAGGGGTTGGACTGAAGCTTTCTTT. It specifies CAISETLRGWTEAFF.

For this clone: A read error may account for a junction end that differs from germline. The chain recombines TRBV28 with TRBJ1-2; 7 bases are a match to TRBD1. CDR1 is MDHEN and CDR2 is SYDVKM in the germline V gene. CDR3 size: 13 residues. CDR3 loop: CASTLSTGAGYTF. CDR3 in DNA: TGTGCCAGCACTTTAAGCACAGGGGCTGGCTACACCTTC.

The CDR3 DNA follows: TGTGCCACCCCTTATAGCGGGCCCTACGAGCAGTACTTC. Amino acid sequence: CATPYSGPYEQYF. The rearrangement uses TRBV27 and TRBJ2-7; 7 positions agree with TRBD2. The germline V gene encodes CDR1 MNHEY and CDR2 SMNVEV (reference sequence). The CDR3 length is 13 residues. Trimming cost V 10 bases and J 2 bases; bases outside gene matches: 8.

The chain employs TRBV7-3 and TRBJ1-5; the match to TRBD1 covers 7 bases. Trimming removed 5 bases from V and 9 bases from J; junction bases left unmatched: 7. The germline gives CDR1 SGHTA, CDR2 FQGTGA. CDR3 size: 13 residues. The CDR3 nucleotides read TGTGCCAGCAGCCCCGACAGGGCGGGGCCCCAGCATTTT. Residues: CASSPDRAGPQHF.